These T cell receptor beta chains were read from a single sample in a study of T cell changes during pregnancy in multiple sclerosis. Repertoires were generated with immunoSEQ multiplex PCR, while TCRdb's copy carries only in-frame clones and drops some. Of approximately 42,000 clones detected, around 84% appear once; the ten largest clones hold 0.55% to 0.65%. The sample in question was CD4+ T cells from peripheral blood mononuclear cells, obtained before pregnancy. The receptor set was obtained from a female donor with multiple sclerosis, enrolled in a pregnancy study. Both conserved end residues are part of each CDR3. The D gene is left open where the match is weak. Rows may omit the clone size; those that give it use once, few, many or a size class.

16 - TRBJ1-2 TRBV6-6 TRBD1 CASSHTRDRGLEGYTF TGTGCCAGCAGCCACACCCGGGACAGGGGGTTGGAGGGCTACACCTTC
13 - TRBJ1-1 TRBV19 - CATSASRGTEAFF TGTGCCACCTCGGCGAGTCGAGGAACTGAAGCTTTCTTT
13 once TRBJ1-3 TRBV28 - CASSFGIRNTIYF TGTGCCAGCAGTTTCGGTATTCGGAACACCATATATTTT
14 - TRBJ2-5 TRBV28 TRBD1 CASSSGTAEKTQYF TGTGCCAGCAGTTCCGGGACAGCCGAAAAGACCCAGTACTTC
14 - TRBJ2-1 TRBV7-3 TRBD1 CASSPGQNNNEQFF TGTGCCAGCAGCCCGGGACAGAATAACAATGAGCAGTTCTTC
13 - TRBJ1-4 TRBV6-6 - CASRAGQPEKLFF TGTGCCAGCAGAGCAGGACAGCCGGAAAAACTGTTTTTT
16 - TRBJ2-2 TRBV5-1 TRBD1 CASSQTLGTAAGELFF TGCGCCAGCAGCCAGACGCTAGGGACAGCCGCCGGGGAGCTGTTTTTT
14 - TRBJ2-1 TRBV18 TRBD1 CASSPETGFNEQFF TGTGCCAGCTCACCCGAGACAGGGTTCAATGAGCAGTTCTTC
18 - TRBJ2-4 TRBV18 - CASSPRPGFSLAKNIQYF TGTGCCAGCTCACCTCGGCCCGGGTTCTCCCTAGCCAAAAACATTCAGTACTTC
17 - TRBJ2-3 TRBV11-3 - CASSLDRSARLTDTQYF TGTGCCAGCAGCTTAGATCGGTCAGCGAGACTCACAGATACGCAGTATTTT
15 - TRBJ2-1 TRBV5-1 - CASRPGYGQENEQFF TGCGCCAGCAGACCCGGGTACGGACAAGAAAATGAGCAGTTCTTC
15 once TRBJ2-4 TRBV7-8 - CASSSQGLAKNIQYF TGTGCCAGCAGCTCCCAGGGGCTAGCCAAAAACATTCAGTACTTC
12 - TRBJ2-1 TRBV2 - CASTTRGHEQFF TGTGCCAGCACGACTAGGGGGCATGAGCAGTTCTTC
14 - TRBJ2-3 TRBV6-5 - CASTFSIDADTQYF TGTGCCAGCACCTTCTCGATCGATGCGGATACGCAGTATTTT